These T cell receptor beta chains were read from a single sample in a study of OX40 agonist ivuxolimab in advanced cancers. TCRdb's copy holds only in-frame clones and misses some; the assay was immunoSEQ multiplex PCR. The sample includes 45,000 to 55,000 clones, 84% of them seen just once. The material was CD4+ or CD8+ T cells sorted from blood, obtained in a trial of the OX40 agonist ivuxolimab. The receptors shown here come from an adult with an advanced solid tumor such as melanoma, head and neck, liver or kidney cancer. The CDR3 runs from the conserved cysteine through the conserved F or W. A D gene is named only where the DNA matches it firmly. Part of the rows lack a size; the others show once, few, many or a class for expanded clones.

v_call	d_call	j_call	clone_size	cdr3_nt	cdr3_aa
TRBV7-3	TRBD2	TRBJ2-3	-	TGTGCCAGCAGCCGGGACTACACAGATACGCAGTATTTT	CASSRDYTDTQYF
TRBV12-5	-	TRBJ1-1	-	TGTGCTAGTTATTTGGGACCGCAGAACACTGAAGCTTTCTTT	CASYLGPQNTEAFF
TRBV2	-	TRBJ2-3	-	TGTGCCAGCAGTGTCGTTCGGTCTGGCCCGAGCACAGATACGCAGTATTTT	CASSVVRSGPSTDTQYF
TRBV6-5	-	TRBJ1-1	-	TGTGCCAGCAGTTACGGGCACGAAGCTTTCTTT	CASSYGHEAFF
TRBV11-1	TRBD2	TRBJ2-6	-	TGTGCCAGCAGCTTTTCTCTAGCGGGAGGTGGGGCCAACGTCCTGACTTTC	CASSFSLAGGGANVLTF
TRBV28	-	TRBJ2-5	once	TGTGCCAGCAGTACCGGGGAATTAAAACGCGAGACCCAGTACTTC	CASSTGELKRETQYF
TRBV20-1	-	TRBJ2-7	-	TGCAGTGCTTCGACTAGTTACGAGCAGTACTTC	CSASTSYEQYF
TRBV2	-	TRBJ1-1	few	TGTGCCAGCAGTGAATTGGAATCCAGCACTGAAGCTTTCTTT	CASSELESSTEAFF
TRBV10-3	TRBD2	TRBJ2-3	-	TGTGCCATCAGTGACGTGGCGGGAGGTTCTGATACGCAGTATTTT	CAISDVAGGSDTQYF
TRBV7-2	-	TRBJ1-2	-	TGTGCCAGCAGCTTAGATGGAGGGGGGGTTAACTATGGCTACACCTTC	CASSLDGGGVNYGYTF
TRBV7-3	TRBD2	TRBJ2-1	-	TGTGCCAGCAGCTTAAAGGTAGCGGGCTCCTACAATGAGCAGTTCTTC	CASSLKVAGSYNEQFF
TRBV4-3	-	TRBJ2-3	-	TGCGCCAGCAGCCAAGACTCGCGGGGCACAGATACGCAGTATTTT	CASSQDSRGTDTQYF
TRBV5-1	TRBD2	TRBJ2-1	-	TGCGCCAGCAGAAAAAGGACTAGCGGGTTCTACAATGAGCAGTTCTTC	CASRKRTSGFYNEQFF
TRBV10-1	TRBD1	TRBJ1-5	-	TGCGCCAGCAGAGGGACAGGGGGCCGATTGCCCCAGCATTTT	CASRGTGGRLPQHF
TRBV7-2	-	TRBJ2-1	-	TGTGCCACCCGGGCCCCCCAAAAGAATGAGCAGTTCTTC	CATRAPQKNEQFF
TRBV5-1	-	TRBJ1-2	-	TGCGCCAGCAGCTTGGAAAGAGAAGTCTATGGCTACACCTTC	CASSLEREVYGYTF
TRBV4-3	-	TRBJ1-2	-	TGCGCCAGCAGCCAAGTGGGACACCCGGGGCAGGGCTACACCTTC	CASSQVGHPGQGYTF
TRBV29-1	TRBD2	TRBJ2-3	-	TGCAGCGTTGGGGGCAGTAGCGGGAGGGCCGGTACGCAGTATTTT	CSVGGSSGRAGTQYF
TRBV11-2	-	TRBJ2-5	-	TGTGCCAGCAGCTTGAGTTACCAAGAGACCCAGTACTTC	CASSLSYQETQYF
TRBV7-2	-	TRBJ2-5	once	TGTGCCAGCCGCCGGGACTACCAAGAGACCCAGTACTTC	CASRRDYQETQYF
TRBV6-5	-	TRBJ2-4	-	TGTGCCAGCAGCCGCTTCCGGGGGCATATAAACATTCAGTACTTC	CASSRFRGHINIQYF
TRBV4-1	TRBD1	TRBJ1-1	-	TGCGCCAGCAGCCAAGCCTGGGACAGAGTCACTGAAGCTTTCTTT	CASSQAWDRVTEAFF
TRBV5-1	-	TRBJ2-1	-	TGCGCCAGCAGCTTGGGGACGGACTCCTACAATGAGCAGTTCTTC	CASSLGTDSYNEQFF
TRBV6-6	TRBD1	TRBJ2-2	-	TGTGCCAGCAGGAGGACAGGGAACACCGGGGAGCTGTTTTTT	CASRRTGNTGELFF
TRBV7-9	-	TRBJ2-7	-	TGTGCCAGCAGCCCCATAAGGAGGGGTGAGCGCGAGCAGTACTTC	CASSPIRRGEREQYF
TRBV6-4	-	TRBJ2-7	-	TGTGCCAGCAGTGCCGAGGGGGGTTACGAGCAGTACTTC	CASSAEGGYEQYF
TRBV6-6	-	TRBJ1-5	-	TGTGCCAGCAGTTACCGGGGGGACCCCAATCAGCCCCAGCATTTT	CASSYRGDPNQPQHF
TRBV4-2	-	TRBJ2-7	once	TGTGCCAGCAGCCTGAATAACGAGCAGTACTTC	CASSLNNEQYF
TRBV7-7	-	TRBJ2-5	-	TGTGCTAGCAGTCAAGCGCCAAAGGAGACCCAGTACTTC	CASSQAPKETQYF
TRBV2	TRBD1	TRBJ2-5	-	TGTGCCAGCAGTGAGGGACAGAGAGAGACCCAGTACTTC	CASSEGQRETQYF
TRBV4-1	TRBD1	TRBJ1-6	-	TGCGCCAGCAGCCATACGACAGGGAGCTCCTATAATTCACCCCTCCACTTT	CASSHTTGSSYNSPLHF
TRBV2	TRBD1	TRBJ2-2	few	TGTTTGTGGGGACAGGGTACCGGGGAGCTGTTTTTT	CLWGQGTGELFF
TRBV6-6	-	TRBJ1-6	-	TGTGCCAGCAGTTACCCCAGGGAACCCCTCCACTTT	CASSYPREPLHF
TRBV9	-	TRBJ2-7	-	TGTGCCAGCAGCCGGGACATCTCCTACGAGCAGTACTTC	CASSRDISYEQYF
TRBV19	TRBD1	TRBJ1-2	-	TGTGCCTCCGAGAGGGACAGGGGCTATGGCTACACCTTC	CASERDRGYGYTF
TRBV12-5	TRBD1	TRBJ1-3	-	TGTGCTAGCGCAAAGGGGGCGGGAAACACCATATATTTT	CASAKGAGNTIYF
TRBV28	-	TRBJ1-1	-	TGTGCCAGCAGGGGTAAGCCTGAAGCTTTCTTT	CASRGKPEAFF
TRBV7-2	-	TRBJ2-1	once	TGTGCCAGCAGCTTAACCTCTAATAACTATGAGCAGTTCTTC	CASSLTSNNYEQFF
TRBV23-1	-	TRBJ1-5	-	TGCGCCAGCAGTCAAGGCCAGGGCAGTGGCAATCAGCCCCAGCATTTT	CASSQGQGSGNQPQHF
TRBV6-4	-	TRBJ2-2	-	TGTGCCAGCAGTGACTCGGGGGTCTACACCGGGGAGCTGTTTTTT	CASSDSGVYTGELFF
TRBV5-5	TRBD2	TRBJ2-3	-	TGTGCCAGCAGCTTGACTAGCGGGGGCACAGATACGCAGTATTTT	CASSLTSGGTDTQYF
TRBV5-1	TRBD1	TRBJ2-2	once	TGCGCCAGCAGCACCGACAGGGTCGTGTTAACCGGGGAGCTGTTTTTT	CASSTDRVVLTGELFF
TRBV19	-	TRBJ2-7	-	TGTGCCAGTAGTACCCTCCCTCCATACGAGCAGTACTTC	CASSTLPPYEQYF
TRBV7-2	-	TRBJ2-2	once	TGTGCCAGCAGCTTACTACAAACCGGGGAGCTGTTTTTT	CASSLLQTGELFF
TRBV19	-	TRBJ1-3	-	TGTGCCAGTAGAGAGTCTGGAAACACCATATATTTT	CASRESGNTIYF
TRBV27	TRBD2	TRBJ2-7	-	TGTGCCAGCAGTATCCGGACTAGCGGGAGATTAGAGCAGTACTTC	CASSIRTSGRLEQYF